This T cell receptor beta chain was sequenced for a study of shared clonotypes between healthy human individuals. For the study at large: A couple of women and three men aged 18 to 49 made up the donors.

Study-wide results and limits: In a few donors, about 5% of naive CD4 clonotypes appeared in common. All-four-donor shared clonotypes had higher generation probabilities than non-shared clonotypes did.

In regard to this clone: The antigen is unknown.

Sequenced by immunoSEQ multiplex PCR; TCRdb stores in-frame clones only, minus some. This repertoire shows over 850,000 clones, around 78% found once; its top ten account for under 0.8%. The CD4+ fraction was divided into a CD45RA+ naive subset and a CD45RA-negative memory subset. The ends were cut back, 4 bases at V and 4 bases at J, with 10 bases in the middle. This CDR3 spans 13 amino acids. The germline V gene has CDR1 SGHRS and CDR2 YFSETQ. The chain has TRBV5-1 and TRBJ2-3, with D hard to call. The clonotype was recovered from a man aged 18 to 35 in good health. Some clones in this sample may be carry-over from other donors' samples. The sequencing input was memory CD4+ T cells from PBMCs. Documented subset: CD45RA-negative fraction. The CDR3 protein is CASSPLGADTQYF. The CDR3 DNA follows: TGCGCCAGCAGCCCTCTCGGCGCAGATACGCAGTATTTT.